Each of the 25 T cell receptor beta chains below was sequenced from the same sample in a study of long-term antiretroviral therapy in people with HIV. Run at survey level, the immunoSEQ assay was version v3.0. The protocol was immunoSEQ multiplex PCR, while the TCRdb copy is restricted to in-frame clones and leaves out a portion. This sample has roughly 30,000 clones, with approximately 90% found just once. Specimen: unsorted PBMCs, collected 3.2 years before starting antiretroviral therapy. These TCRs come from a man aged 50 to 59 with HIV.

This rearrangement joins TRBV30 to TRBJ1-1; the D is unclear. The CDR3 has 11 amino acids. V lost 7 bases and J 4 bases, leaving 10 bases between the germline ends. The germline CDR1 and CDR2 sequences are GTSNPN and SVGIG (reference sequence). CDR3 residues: CASCRVTEAFF. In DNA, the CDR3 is TGTGCCTCCTGCCGAGTCACTGAAGCTTTCTTT.

The DNA of the CDR3 is TGTGCTGGGAGGAGGGCGCGTAATTCACCCCTCCACTTT. It yields the protein CAGRRARNSPLHF. The rearrangement joins TRBV30 to TRBJ1-6; no clear D gene. This CDR3 is built from 13 residues. The germline V gene has CDR1 GTSNPN and CDR2 SVGIG (reference sequence).

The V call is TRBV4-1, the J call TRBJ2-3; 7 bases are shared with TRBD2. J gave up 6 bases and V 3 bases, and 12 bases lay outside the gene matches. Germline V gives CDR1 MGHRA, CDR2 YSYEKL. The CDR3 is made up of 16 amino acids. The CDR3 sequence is CASSHPIPGRHDTQYF. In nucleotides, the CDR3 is TGCGCCAGCAGCCATCCCATCCCCGGGAGGCACGATACGCAGTATTTT.

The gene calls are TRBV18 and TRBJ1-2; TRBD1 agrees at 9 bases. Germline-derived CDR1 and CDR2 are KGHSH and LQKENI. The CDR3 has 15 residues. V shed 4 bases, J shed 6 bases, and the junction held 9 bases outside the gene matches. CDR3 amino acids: CASSQGTGLSDGYTF. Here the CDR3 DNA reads TGTGCCAGCTCACAAGGGACAGGGCTGAGTGATGGCTACACCTTC.

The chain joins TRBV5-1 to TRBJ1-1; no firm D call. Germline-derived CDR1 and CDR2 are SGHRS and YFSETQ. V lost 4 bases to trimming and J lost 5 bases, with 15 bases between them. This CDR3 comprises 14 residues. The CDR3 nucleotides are TGCGCCAGCAGCGCTTTGGGTTTTGTAACTGAAGCTTTCTTT. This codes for CASSALGFVTEAFF.

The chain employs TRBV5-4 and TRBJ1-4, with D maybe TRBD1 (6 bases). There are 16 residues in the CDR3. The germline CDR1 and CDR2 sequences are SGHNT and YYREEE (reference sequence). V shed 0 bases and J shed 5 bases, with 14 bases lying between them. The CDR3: CASSLASRGANEKLFF. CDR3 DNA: TGTGCCAGCAGCTTGGCCTCCAGGGGCGCAAATGAAAAACTGTTTTTT.

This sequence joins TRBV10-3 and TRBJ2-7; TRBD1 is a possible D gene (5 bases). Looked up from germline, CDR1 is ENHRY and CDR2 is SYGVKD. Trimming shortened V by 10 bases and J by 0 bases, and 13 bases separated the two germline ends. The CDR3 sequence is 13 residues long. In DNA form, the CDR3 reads TGTGCCACCAAGGACATCTACTCCTACGAGCAGTACTTC. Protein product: CATKDIYSYEQYF.

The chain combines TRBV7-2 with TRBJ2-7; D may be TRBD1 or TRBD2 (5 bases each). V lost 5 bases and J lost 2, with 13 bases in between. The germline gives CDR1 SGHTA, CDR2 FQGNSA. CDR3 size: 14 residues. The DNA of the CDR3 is TGTGCCAGCAGCCAGGGCCCGGGGACCTACGAGCAGTACTTC. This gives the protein CASSQGPGTYEQYF. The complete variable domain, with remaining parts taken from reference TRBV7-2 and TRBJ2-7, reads GAGVSQSPSNKVTEKGKDVELRCDPISGHTALYWYRQSLGQGLEFLIYFQGNSAPDKSGLPSDRFSAERTGGSVSTLTIQRTQQEDSAVYLCASSQGPGTYEQYFGPGTRLTVT.

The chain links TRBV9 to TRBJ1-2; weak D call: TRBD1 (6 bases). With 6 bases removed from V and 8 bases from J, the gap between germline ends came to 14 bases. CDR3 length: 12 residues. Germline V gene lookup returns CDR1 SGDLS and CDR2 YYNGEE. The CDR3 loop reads CASTSDSLGYTF. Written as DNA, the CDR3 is TGTGCCAGCACCTCGGACAGTTTAGGCTACACCTTC.

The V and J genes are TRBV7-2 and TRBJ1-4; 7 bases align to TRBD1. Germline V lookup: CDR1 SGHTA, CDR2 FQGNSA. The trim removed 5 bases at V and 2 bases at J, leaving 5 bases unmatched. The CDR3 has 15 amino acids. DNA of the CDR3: TGTGCCAGCAGCCCAGTGACAGGGACTAATGAAAAACTGTTTTTT. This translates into CASSPVTGTNEKLFF.

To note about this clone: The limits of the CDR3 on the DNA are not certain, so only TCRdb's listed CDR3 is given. Here the CDR3 reads CASSSTLGAGELFF. The chain joins TRBV6-5 to TRBJ2-2; TRBD2, the table's D call, lacks a check against the DNA. Ends included, the CDR3 has 14 residues. Germline V gives CDR1 MNHEY, CDR2 SVGAGI.

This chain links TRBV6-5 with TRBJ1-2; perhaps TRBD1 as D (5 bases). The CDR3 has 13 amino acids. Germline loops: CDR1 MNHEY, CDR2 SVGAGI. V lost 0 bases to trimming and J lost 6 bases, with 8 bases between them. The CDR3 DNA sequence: TGTGCCAGCAGTTACTCTGGGACCAATGGCTACACCTTC. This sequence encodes CASSYSGTNGYTF.

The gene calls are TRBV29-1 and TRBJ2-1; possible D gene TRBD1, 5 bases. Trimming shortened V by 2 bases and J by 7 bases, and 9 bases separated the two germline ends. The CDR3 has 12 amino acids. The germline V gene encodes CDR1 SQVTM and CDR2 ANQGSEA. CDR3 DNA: TGCAGCGTTGAATCCCAGGGAAATGAGCAGTTCTTC. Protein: CSVESQGNEQFF.

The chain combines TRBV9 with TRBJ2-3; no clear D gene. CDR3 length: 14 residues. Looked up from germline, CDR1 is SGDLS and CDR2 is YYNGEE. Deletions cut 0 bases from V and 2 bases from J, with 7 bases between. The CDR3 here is CASSVGAVTDTQYF. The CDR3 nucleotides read TGTGCCAGCAGCGTAGGGGCTGTCACAGATACGCAGTATTTT.

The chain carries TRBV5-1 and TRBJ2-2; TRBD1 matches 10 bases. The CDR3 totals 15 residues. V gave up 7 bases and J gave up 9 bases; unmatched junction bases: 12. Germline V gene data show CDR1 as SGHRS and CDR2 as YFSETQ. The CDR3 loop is CASGGQGDSGRELFF. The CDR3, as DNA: TGCGCCAGCGGAGGACAGGGGGATTCTGGGAGGGAGCTGTTTTTT.

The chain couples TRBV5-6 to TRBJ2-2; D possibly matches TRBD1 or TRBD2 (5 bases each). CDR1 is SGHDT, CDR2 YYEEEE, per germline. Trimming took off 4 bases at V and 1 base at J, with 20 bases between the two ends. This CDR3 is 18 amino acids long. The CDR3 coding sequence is TGTGCCAGCAGCCCCGTACGCCGGGGCCGCATGAACACCGGGGAGCTGTTTTTT. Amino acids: CASSPVRRGRMNTGELFF.

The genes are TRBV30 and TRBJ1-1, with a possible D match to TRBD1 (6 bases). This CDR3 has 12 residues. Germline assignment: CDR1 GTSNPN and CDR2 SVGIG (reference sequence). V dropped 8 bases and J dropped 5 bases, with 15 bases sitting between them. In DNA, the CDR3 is TGTGCCACGGACAGATTAGAGACTGAAGCTTTCTTT. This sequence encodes CATDRLETEAFF.

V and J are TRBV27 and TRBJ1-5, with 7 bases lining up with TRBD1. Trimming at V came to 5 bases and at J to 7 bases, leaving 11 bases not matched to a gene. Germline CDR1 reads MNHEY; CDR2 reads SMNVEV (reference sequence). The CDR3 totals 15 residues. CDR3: CASSTRQGMGQPQHF. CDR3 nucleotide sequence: TGTGCCAGCAGTACCCGACAGGGTATGGGGCAGCCCCAGCATTTT.

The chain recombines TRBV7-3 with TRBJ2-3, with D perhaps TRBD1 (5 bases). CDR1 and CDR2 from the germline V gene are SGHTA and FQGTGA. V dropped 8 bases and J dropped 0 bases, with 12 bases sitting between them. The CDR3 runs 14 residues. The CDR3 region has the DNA TGTGCCAGCGGGCGTGGGGCTAGCACAGATACGCAGTATTTT. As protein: CASGRGASTDTQYF. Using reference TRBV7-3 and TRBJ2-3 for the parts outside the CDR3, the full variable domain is GAGVSQTPSNKVTEKGKYVELRCDPISGHTALYWYRQSLGQGPEFLIYFQGTGAADDSGLPNDRFFAVRPEGSVSTLKIQRTERGDSAVYLCASGRGASTDTQYFGPGTRLTVL.

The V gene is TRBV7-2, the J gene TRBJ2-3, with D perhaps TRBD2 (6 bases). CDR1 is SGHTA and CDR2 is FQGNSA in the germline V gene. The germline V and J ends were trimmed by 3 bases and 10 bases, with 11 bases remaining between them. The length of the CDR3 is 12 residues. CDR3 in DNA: TGTGCCAGCAGCTTGACTAGGGACGCGCAGTATTTT. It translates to CASSLTRDAQYF.

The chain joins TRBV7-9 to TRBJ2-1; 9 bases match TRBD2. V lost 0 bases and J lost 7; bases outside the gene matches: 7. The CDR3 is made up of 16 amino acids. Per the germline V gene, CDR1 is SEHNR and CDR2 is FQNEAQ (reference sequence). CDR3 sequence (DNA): TGTGCCAGCAGCTTAGCCCGCCTAGCGGGACCAAATGAGCAGTTCTTC. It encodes CASSLARLAGPNEQFF. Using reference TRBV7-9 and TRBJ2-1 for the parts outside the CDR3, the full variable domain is DTGVSQNPRHKITKRGQNVTFRCDPISEHNRLYWYRQTLGQGPEFLTYFQNEAQLEKSRLLSDRFSAERPKGSFSTLEIQRTEQGDSAMYLCASSLARLAGPNEQFFGPGTRLTVL.

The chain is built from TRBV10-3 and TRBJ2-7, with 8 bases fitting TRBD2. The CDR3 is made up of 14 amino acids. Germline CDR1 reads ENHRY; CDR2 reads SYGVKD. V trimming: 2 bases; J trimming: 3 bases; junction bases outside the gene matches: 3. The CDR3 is CAISETGGVYEQYF. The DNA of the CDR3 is TGTGCCATCAGTGAGACGGGGGGGGTCTACGAGCAGTACTTC.

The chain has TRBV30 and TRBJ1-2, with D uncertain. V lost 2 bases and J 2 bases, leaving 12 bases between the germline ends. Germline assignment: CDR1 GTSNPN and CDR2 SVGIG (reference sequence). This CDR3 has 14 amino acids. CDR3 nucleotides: TGTGCCTGGAGTCTTCTGGACTGGAACTATGGCTACACCTTC. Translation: CAWSLLDWNYGYTF.

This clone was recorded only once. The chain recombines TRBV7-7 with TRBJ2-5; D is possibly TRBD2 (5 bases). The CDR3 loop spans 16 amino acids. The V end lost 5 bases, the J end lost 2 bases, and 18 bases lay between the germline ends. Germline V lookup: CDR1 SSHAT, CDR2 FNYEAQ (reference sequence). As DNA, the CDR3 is TGTGCCAGCAGCGTGGACTGGAACGAAATGCAAGAGACCCAGTACTTC. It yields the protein CASSVDWNEMQETQYF.

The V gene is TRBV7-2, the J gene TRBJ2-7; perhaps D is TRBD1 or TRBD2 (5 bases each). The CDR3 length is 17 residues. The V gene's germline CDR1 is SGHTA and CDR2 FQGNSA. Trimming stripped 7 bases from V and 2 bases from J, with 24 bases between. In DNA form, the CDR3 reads TGTGCCAGCACTTTAGGAGGCGGTCCGGGGACGGCCTACGAGCAGTACTTC. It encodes CASTLGGGPGTAYEQYF.